This entry lists 5 T cell receptor beta chains sequenced from one sample in a study of T cells of healthy individuals. TCRdb reanalysed the 5' RACE reads using MiXCR and keeps one entry per CDR3 protein. The data contain around 80,000 distinct CDR3 sequences, about 5.5% of them singletons. These receptor sequences come from a female donor in good health.

This clonotype was observed a handful of times. J is TRBJ1-1 and V is TRBV7-9, with TRBD1 as a possible D gene (5 bases). The CDR3 is 16 amino acids. The V end was cut by 5 bases, the J end by 1 base, with 17 bases between. Looked up from germline, CDR1 is SEHNR and CDR2 is FQNEAQ (reference sequence). CDR3 bases: TGTGCCAGCAGCCGCGTCCAGGGTCAAGCGAACACTGAAGCTTTCTTT. It codes for CASSRVQGQANTEAFF.

V is TRBV19 and J is TRBJ2-1, with TRBD2 matching over 7 bases. The V gene's germline CDR1 is LNHDA and CDR2 SQIVND (reference sequence). V lost 3 bases, J lost 6 bases, and 17 bases stayed unmatched. The CDR3 is 18 residues long. CDR3 protein: CASSIRRGGSERRNEQFF. The DNA for the CDR3 is TGTGCCAGTAGTATCAGGCGTGGCGGGAGTGAACGACGCAATGAGCAGTTCTTC.

This clonotype was picked up many times. The chain carries TRBV12-3 or TRBV12-4 and TRBJ1-6; D not resolved. The CDR3 covers 15 residues. V was shortened by 6 bases and J by 9 bases, with 18 bases between the two germline ends. CDR3 sequence (DNA): TGTGCCAGCAGCCGAACGGGAGTGAGGGTTTCACCCCTCCACTTT. It specifies CASSRTGVRVSPLHF.

In its sample, this clonotype was seen a few times. V is TRBV24-1 and J is TRBJ2-5; D tentatively reads TRBD1 or TRBD2 (5 bases each). The CDR3 runs to 15 residues. Trimming shortened V by 3 bases and J by 3 bases, and 13 bases separated the two germline ends. Germline values: CDR1 KGHDR, CDR2 SFDVKD. In DNA form, the CDR3 reads TGTGCCACCAGTGATACGAGAGGGGCGGAAGAGACCCAGTACTTC. Its translation is CATSDTRGAEETQYF.

This clonotype has a handful of counts. The chain has TRBV11-2 and TRBJ2-1, with D maybe TRBD1 (8 bases). V gave up 4 bases and J gave up 9 bases, with 19 bases separating them. The CDR3 has 15 residues. The germline gives CDR1 SGHAT, CDR2 FQNNGV. CDR3 DNA sequence: TGTGCCAGCAGCTCCTACACAGGGGGGGTTGGTGAGCAGTTCTTC. Translated, it gives CASSSYTGGVGEQFF. Filled out from reference TRBV11-2 and TRBJ2-1, the complete variable domain reads EAGVAQSPRYKIIEKRQSVAFWCNPISGHATLYWYQQILGQGPKLLIQFQNNGVVDDSQLPKDRFSAERLKGVDSTLKIQPAKLEDSAVYLCASSSYTGGVGEQFFGPGTRLTVL.